This entry lists 28 T cell receptor beta chains sequenced from one sample in a study of CD8+CD57+ T cells in acquired aplastic anemia. TCR beta VDJ and CDR3 were profiled, and genomic DNA was the template. A single record per CDR3 protein comes from TCRdb applying MiXCR to the reads. The sample has just over 150,000 distinct CDR3 sequences, 45% to 50% seen once; the top ten hold about 30%. Previously, flow cytometry had revealed CD8+CD57+ cell expansion in the patients chosen for sequencing. Material: sorted CD4+, CD8+, or CD8+CD57+ T cells (not recorded which) from PBMCs. The receptors stem from a human donor with aplastic anemia.

The chain carries TRBV5-1 and TRBJ2-7, with 8 bases fitting TRBD1. CDR3 size: 14 residues. J gave up 3 bases and V 4 bases, and 6 bases lay outside the gene matches. Per the germline V gene, CDR1 is SGHRS and CDR2 is YFSETQ. CDR3 sequence (DNA): TGCGCCAGCAGCAAACAGGGGGAGCTCTACGAGCAGTACTTC. Translation: CASSKQGELYEQYF.

This sequence joins TRBV4-2 and TRBJ2-7, with a tentative D call TRBD1 (6 bases). V was cut by 0 bases and J by 4 bases, with 10 bases left in between. The CDR3 is made up of 14 amino acids. Germline V lookup: CDR1 LGHNA, CDR2 YNFKEQ. DNA of the CDR3: TGTGCCAGCAGCCAAGATGGGGGCGGATACGAGCAGTACTTC. This encodes CASSQDGGGYEQYF.

The chain links TRBV29-1 to TRBJ2-7, with D possibly TRBD1 on 6 matching bases. The CDR3 loop spans 12 amino acids. The V end lost 6 bases, the J end lost 2 bases, and 11 bases lay between the germline ends. Germline CDR1 and CDR2: SQVTM and ANQGSEA. The CDR3 sequence is CSVGTRAYEQYF. Written as DNA, the CDR3 is TGCAGCGTGGGGACAAGGGCCTACGAGCAGTACTTC.

This clonotype has at least ten counts. The chain is built from TRBV29-1 and TRBJ2-7; maybe TRBD1 (6 bases). The germline CDR1 and CDR2 sequences are SQVTM and ANQGSEA. The V end lost 5 bases, the J end lost 1 base, and 12 bases lay between the germline ends. The CDR3 contains 13 residues. In nucleotides, the CDR3 is TGCAGCGTTAAGGGCAGGGGATCCTACGAGCAGTACTTC. Amino acid sequence: CSVKGRGSYEQYF.

The V call is TRBV19, the J call TRBJ2-1; 9 nucleotides align to TRBD1. Germline V lookup: CDR1 LNHDA, CDR2 SQIVND (reference sequence). V was clipped by 1 base and J by 5 bases; unmatched bases: 6. The CDR3 sequence is 16 residues long. The CDR3, as DNA: TGTGCCAGTAGTATAGCGCGGGACAGGGCTAACAATGAGCAGTTCTTC. This codes for CASSIARDRANNEQFF.

V and J are TRBV19 and TRBJ2-7; D is perhaps TRBD1 (6 bases). V was clipped by 6 bases and J by 0 bases, with 12 bases between them. Germline lookup yields CDR1 LNHDA and CDR2 SQIVND (reference sequence). This CDR3 comprises 14 residues. As DNA, the CDR3 is TGTGCCAGTAGCCACAGGGACAACTCCTACGAGCAGTACTTC. It specifies CASSHRDNSYEQYF.

This rearrangement joins TRBV20-1 to TRBJ1-2; no clear D gene. Germline V gene data show CDR1 as DFQATT and CDR2 as SNEGSKA (reference sequence). The V end was cut by 0 bases, the J end by 5 bases, with 13 bases between. CDR3 length equals 14 residues. CDR3 sequence (DNA): TGCAGTGCTAGAGATGCAGGAGACCCATATGGCTACACCTTC. Translating it yields CSARDAGDPYGYTF.

This clonotype has at least ten counts. V usage is TRBV7-2 and J usage is TRBJ2-7, with a weak D call TRBD2 (6 bases). The CDR3 has 15 residues. Looked up from germline, CDR1 is SGHTA and CDR2 is FQGNSA. Between the trimmed V and J ends, which lost 4 bases and 3 bases, there was a span of 16 bases. CDR3 sequence: CASSYYGGGDYEQYF. The CDR3 DNA is TGTGCCAGCAGCTACTACGGGGGTGGGGACTACGAGCAGTACTTC.

In this sample, this clonotype turned up many times. J is TRBJ2-1 and V is TRBV5-1; TRBD2 is a possible D gene (6 bases). The CDR3 runs 15 residues. Deletions cut 5 bases from V and 0 bases from J, with 12 bases between. The germline V gene encodes CDR1 SGHRS and CDR2 YFSETQ. The CDR3 DNA reads as TGCGCCAGCAGGCCGGGGGATAGCTCCTACAATGAGCAGTTCTTC. It is translated as CASRPGDSSYNEQFF.

The V call is TRBV19, the J call TRBJ1-2, with TRBD1 matching 7 bases. This CDR3 comprises 16 residues. Germline V gives CDR1 LNHDA, CDR2 SQIVND (reference sequence). J was trimmed by 8 bases and V by 5 bases; bases with no gene match: 17. The CDR3 sequence: CASSSPPRDSLGGYTF. In nucleotides, the CDR3 is TGTGCCAGTAGTTCCCCTCCAAGGGACAGCCTTGGGGGCTACACCTTC.

To note about this clonotype: An end of the junction differs from the germline gene, which may be a read error. J is TRBJ2-1 and V is TRBV4-1, with TRBD2 matching over 8 bases. Germline CDR1 is MGHRA and CDR2 is YSYEKL. The CDR3 extends over 15 amino acids. In nucleotides, the CDR3 is TGCGCCAGCAGCCCTACTAGCGGCTCCTACAATGAGCAGCTCTTC. It translates to CASSPTSGSYNEQLF.

At least ten counts were recorded for this clonotype. The chain uses TRBV24-1 and TRBJ2-7; TRBD1 aligns across 8 bases. The CDR3 contains 12 residues. J gave up 6 bases and V 6 bases, and 3 bases lay outside the gene matches. Germline values: CDR1 KGHDR, CDR2 SFDVKD. CDR3 sequence: CATSWTGLEQYF. CDR3 coding DNA: TGTGCCACCAGTTGGACAGGGCTCGAGCAGTACTTC.

The rearrangement links TRBV7-2 to TRBJ2-7, with 7 bases aligning to TRBD2. V trimming: 0 bases; J trimming: 4 bases; junction bases outside the gene matches: 3. CDR1 and CDR2 (germline): SGHTA, FQGNSA. The CDR3 is made up of 14 amino acids. CDR3 coding DNA: TGTGCCAGCAGCTTAGCCGGGGGGAGGTACGAGCAGTACTTC. Amino acid sequence: CASSLAGGRYEQYF.

The chain combines TRBV5-4 with TRBJ2-3; 8 nucleotides line up with TRBD2. V was clipped by 3 bases and J by 6 bases; unmatched bases: 6. Germline assignment: CDR1 SGHNT and CDR2 YYREEE (reference sequence). The CDR3 spans 14 residues. In DNA form, the CDR3 reads TGTGCCAGCAGCTCCCGAGCGGGGGACGATACGCAGTATTTT. Residues: CASSSRAGDDTQYF.

The rearrangement uses TRBV7-9 and TRBJ2-5, with 7 bases aligning to TRBD1. With 2 bases clipped from V and 0 bases from J, the junction kept 0 bases outside the gene matches. Germline V lookup: CDR1 SEHNR, CDR2 FQNEAQ (reference sequence). CDR3 length equals 14 residues. The DNA of the CDR3 is TGTGCCAGCAGCTTACAGGGGGACCAAGAGACCCAGTACTTC. Its translation: CASSLQGDQETQYF.

This clonotype came up once. A much more abundant neighbour one base away suggests this may be a read error. The chain couples TRBV9 to TRBJ1-2; no firm D call. The germline V gene has CDR1 SGDLS and CDR2 YYNGEE. This CDR3 comprises 14 residues. The chain's CDR3 is CASSFYGVNYGCTF. CDR3 DNA: TGTGCCAGCAGTTTTTATGGGGTTAACTATGGCTGCACCTTC.

This chain connects TRBV10-1 to TRBJ1-4; TRBD1 matches at 7 bases. Unmatched junction bases numbered 8, after V lost 0 bases and J lost 7 bases. Germline loops: CDR1 WNHNN, CDR2 SYGVQD (reference sequence). CDR3 size: 16 residues. CDR3 coding DNA: TGCGCCAGCAGTGAGTCTACAGGGGCTCCTAGTGAAAAACTGTTTTTT. Its protein product is CASSESTGAPSEKLFF.

This sequence joins TRBV29-1 and TRBJ2-3; 9 nucleotides agree with TRBD1. The V segment lost 3 bases and the J segment 5 bases; nucleotides outside the gene matches: 9. From germline, CDR1 is SQVTM and CDR2 ANQGSEA. This CDR3 has 15 amino acids. The CDR3 protein is CSVDSRTGAEDTQYF. The CDR3 nucleotides are TGCAGCGTTGATTCTAGGACAGGGGCGGAAGATACGCAGTATTTT.

The CDR3 is CASSFLAGEGDTQYF. The DNA for the CDR3 is TGTGCCAGCAGCTTTTTAGCGGGAGAGGGAGATACGCAGTATTTT. This chain links TRBV11-2 with TRBJ2-3, with 9 bases that match TRBD2. The CDR3 covers 15 residues. Trimming at V came to 3 bases and at J to 5 bases, leaving 6 bases not matched to a gene. CDR1 is SGHAT, CDR2 FQNNGV, per germline.

The chain employs TRBV18 and TRBJ2-7; D ambiguous. Trimming took 2 bases from V and 0 from J, leaving 5 bases between them. Per germline, CDR1 KGHSH and CDR2 LQKENI. CDR3 length: 13 amino acids. CDR3 sequence (DNA): TGTGCCAGCTCACCAGCTTTCTCCTACGAGCAGTACTTC. It specifies CASSPAFSYEQYF. The variable domain in full, completed from reference TRBV18 and TRBJ2-7, reads NAGVMQNPRHLVRRRGQEARLRCSPMKGHSHVYWYRQLPEEGLKFMVYLQKENIIDESGMPKERFSAEFPKEGPSILRIQQVVRGDSAAYFCASSPAFSYEQYFGPGTRLTVT.

The table lists this clonotype with many counts. The V and J genes are TRBV10-3 and TRBJ2-6; D remains ambiguous. The CDR3 extends over 15 amino acids. V lost 4 bases and J 4 bases, leaving 11 bases between the germline ends. Germline V gene sequence: CDR1 ENHRY, CDR2 SYGVKD. CDR3 in amino acids: CAISGQGAGANVLTF. DNA of the CDR3: TGTGCCATCAGTGGTCAAGGCGCGGGGGCCAACGTCCTGACTTTC.

This clonotype was found a few times. The V and J genes are TRBV3-1 and TRBJ2-3; 11 nucleotides match TRBD2. There are 18 residues in the CDR3. Germline-derived CDR1 and CDR2 are LGHDT and YNNKEL (reference sequence). V trimming: 1 base; J trimming: 5 bases; junction bases outside the gene matches: 11. Here the CDR3 reads CASSQVSTSGRSLDTQYF. The CDR3 DNA sequence: TGTGCCAGCAGCCAAGTAAGTACTAGCGGGAGAAGTTTAGATACGCAGTATTTT.

With regard to this clonotype: A read error is possible here, since a much larger clone lies one base away. J is TRBJ1-6 and V is TRBV15; D is unresolved. The germline V and J ends were trimmed by 0 bases and 10 bases, with 10 bases remaining between them. CDR1 and CDR2 (germline): LNHNV, YYDKDF (reference sequence). The CDR3 runs to 14 residues. DNA for the CDR3: TGTGCCACCAGCAGAGATGGGGAGGGATCACCCCTCCACTTT. This gives the protein CATSRDGEGSPLHF.

The V and J genes are TRBV6-1 and TRBJ2-2; maybe TRBD1 (6 bases). Germline V lookup: CDR1 MNHNS, CDR2 SASEGT. This CDR3 has 14 amino acids. V lost 7 bases to trimming and J lost 6 bases, with 15 bases between them. CDR3 loop: CASTNYRVAGELFF. CDR3 nucleotide sequence: TGTGCCAGCACCAATTACAGGGTCGCCGGGGAGCTGTTTTTT.

The chain links TRBV15 to TRBJ2-7; the match to TRBD2 covers 8 bases. The CDR3 is 15 residues long. Germline-derived CDR1 and CDR2 are LNHNV and YYDKDF (reference sequence). V shed 0 bases, J shed 1 base, and the junction held 2 bases outside the gene matches. CDR3 in amino acids: CATSREGLASYEQYF. CDR3 in DNA: TGTGCCACCAGCAGAGAAGGACTAGCTTCCTACGAGCAGTACTTC.

This clonotype came up many times. The genes are TRBV2 and TRBJ2-7; 11 bases line up with TRBD1. Germline V gene data show CDR1 as SNHLY and CDR2 as FYNNEI. The J segment lost 4 bases and the V segment lost 2 bases, leaving 4 bases of the junction unmatched. The CDR3 totals 15 residues. CDR3 nucleotides: TGTGCCAGCAGTGAAACTGGACAGGGGGCGTACGAGCAGTACTTC. Translating it yields CASSETGQGAYEQYF.

At least ten counts were recorded for this clonotype. This chain links TRBV7-9 with TRBJ1-1; no clear D. Germline V gene data show CDR1 as SEHNR and CDR2 as FQNEAQ (reference sequence). V lost 0 bases to trimming and J lost 10 bases, with 9 bases between them. The CDR3 extends over 12 amino acids. CDR3 sequence reads: CASSLAARTAFF. CDR3 DNA sequence: TGTGCCAGCAGCTTAGCTGCCCGGACAGCTTTCTTT.

The chain carries TRBV19 and TRBJ1-6; 7 positions agree with TRBD1. Losses at the gene ends were 3 bases for V and 8 bases for J; bases not matched to a gene: 7. Looked up from germline, CDR1 is LNHDA and CDR2 is SQIVND (reference sequence). The CDR3 has 15 residues. CDR3 coding DNA: TGTGCCAGTAGTATTATGGAACAGGGGCATTCACCCCTCCACTTT. This translates into CASSIMEQGHSPLHF.